The source of this TCR beta chain is a study of T cells after yellow fever vaccination. In TCRdb, the 5' RACE reads were re-called with MiXCR into one record per CDR3 protein. The top ten hold about 15% of the sample, which has 400,000 or so distinct CDR3 sequences, about 6.2% seen once. Trimming took 5 bases from V and 5 from J; bases not matched to a gene: 10. The CDR3 runs to 16 residues. CDR1 and CDR2 from the germline V gene are SEHNR and FQNEAQ (reference sequence). Many counts were recorded for this clonotype. This receptor was taken from a man younger than 40 who received the YFV17D yellow fever vaccine. The sequencing used PBMCs, collected 5 days after the yellow fever booster vaccination. The chain couples TRBV7-9 to TRBJ2-2; 8 positions agree with TRBD2. CDR3 sequence: CASSSHTSGPTGELFF. In nucleotides, the CDR3 is TGTGCCAGCAGCAGTCATACTAGCGGACCTACCGGGGAGCTGTTTTTT.